These T cell receptor beta chains were read from a single sample in a study of CD8 T cells in Susac syndrome. TCRdb independently ran MiXCR on the immunoSEQ multiplex PCR reads; one entry per CDR3 protein. The sample has around 280,000 distinct CDR3 sequences; approximately 84% are singletons. The sample taken for sequencing was CD8+ T cells from PBMCs. The receptors here all came from a human donor with multiple sclerosis. CDR3s include the opening cysteine and the closing phenylalanine or tryptophan. Fields, in order: D gene, clone size, V gene, CDR3 length, J gene, CDR3 protein, CDR3 DNA. D genes are given only for firm matches. For some rows the clone size is stated as once, few or many, or as a class when expanded; others skip it.

>NA|NA|TRBV4-2|13|TRBJ2-7
CASSQALGDEQYF
TGTGCCAGCAGCCAAGCTCTGGGGGACGAGCAGTACTTC
>NA|NA|TRBV7-8|17|TRBJ2-2
CASSLRAGVRDTGELFF
TGTGCCAGCAGCTTAAGGGCCGGAGTCAGAGACACCGGGGAGCTGTTTTTT
>NA|few|TRBV2|15|TRBJ2-4
CASSGPGPPGYIQYF
TGTGCCAGCAGTGGCCCCGGCCCCCCAGGATACATTCAGTACTTC
>TRBD1|NA|TRBV9|16|TRBJ1-2
CASSVEGTGGPSGYTF
TGTGCCAGCAGCGTAGAGGGGACAGGGGGCCCTTCGGGCTACACCTTC
>NA|NA|TRBV29-1|11|TRBJ1-2
CSVVGIYGYTF
TGCAGCGTTGTGGGGATCTATGGCTACACCTTC
>TRBD1|NA|TRBV15|15|TRBJ1-4
CATSRAGQGNEKLFF
TGTGCCACCAGCAGAGCCGGACAGGGGAATGAAAAACTGTTTTTT
>NA|few|TRBV9|15|TRBJ2-1
CASSVAGNSYNEQFF
TGTGCCAGCAGCGTAGCTGGAAACTCCTACAATGAGCAGTTCTTC
>NA|NA|TRBV9|16|TRBJ1-2
CASSVEQGGGKRGYTF
TGTGCCAGCAGCGTAGAGCAAGGAGGGGGGAAGAGAGGCTACACCTTC
>NA|NA|TRBV2|17|TRBJ1-1
CASSPARGRVQNTEAFF
TGTGCCAGCAGCCCTGCGAGAGGCAGGGTTCAGAACACTGAAGCTTTCTTT
>NA|once|TRBV27|14|TRBJ2-2
CASSLGYLTGELFF
TGTGCCAGCAGTTTAGGGTACCTCACCGGGGAGCTGTTTTTT
>TRBD2|NA|TRBV7-9|18|TRBJ2-3
CASSLLAGSRRGTDTQYF
TGTGCCAGCAGCTTACTAGCGGGAAGCCGGCGGGGCACAGATACGCAGTATTTT
>NA|NA|TRBV19|15|TRBJ2-6
CASSIPGSGANVLTF
TGTGCCAGTAGTATTCCCGGGTCTGGGGCCAACGTCCTGACTTTC
>NA|NA|TRBV20-1|16|TRBJ1-2
CSAKSKQRAFYYGYTF
TGCAGTGCTAAGTCAAAACAGCGCGCTTTTTACTATGGCTACACCTTC
>TRBD2|NA|TRBV25-1|14|TRBJ2-2
CATAGREGTGELFF
TGTGCCACCGCCGGGAGGGAGGGAACCGGGGAGCTGTTTTTT
>TRBD2|NA|TRBV20-1|13|TRBJ2-1
CSAVGGYNNEQFF
TGCAGTGCAGTGGGGGGGTATAACAATGAGCAGTTCTTC
>NA|NA|TRBV12-3/TRBV12-4|13|TRBJ1-2
CASSFTANYGYTF
TGTGCCAGCAGTTTCACGGCTAACTATGGCTACACCTTC
>NA|NA|TRBV29-1|14|TRBJ2-5
CSVGQAKRQETQYF
TGCAGCGTTGGGCAGGCGAAAAGACAAGAGACCCAGTACTTC
>TRBD1|NA|TRBV10-3|16|TRBJ1-2
CAISGILGQGPPGYTF
TGTGCCATCAGTGGGATTCTCGGACAGGGGCCCCCTGGCTACACCTTC
>TRBD2|NA|TRBV28|17|TRBJ2-5
CASSLGLAGDAGETQYF
TGTGCCAGCAGTTTGGGGCTAGCGGGAGATGCAGGGGAGACCCAGTACTTC
>NA|few|TRBV9|13|TRBJ2-2
CASELTNTGELFF
TGTGCCAGTGAACTAACGAACACCGGGGAGCTGTTTTTT
>TRBD2|NA|TRBV5-1|16|TRBJ2-3
CASSSRYGRDADTQYF
TGCGCCAGCAGCTCCCGCTACGGGAGGGACGCAGATACGCAGTATTTT
>NA|NA|TRBV4-1|16|TRBJ2-5
CASSQDPAPHTETQYF
TGCGCCAGCAGCCAAGACCCAGCCCCCCATACAGAGACCCAGTACTTC